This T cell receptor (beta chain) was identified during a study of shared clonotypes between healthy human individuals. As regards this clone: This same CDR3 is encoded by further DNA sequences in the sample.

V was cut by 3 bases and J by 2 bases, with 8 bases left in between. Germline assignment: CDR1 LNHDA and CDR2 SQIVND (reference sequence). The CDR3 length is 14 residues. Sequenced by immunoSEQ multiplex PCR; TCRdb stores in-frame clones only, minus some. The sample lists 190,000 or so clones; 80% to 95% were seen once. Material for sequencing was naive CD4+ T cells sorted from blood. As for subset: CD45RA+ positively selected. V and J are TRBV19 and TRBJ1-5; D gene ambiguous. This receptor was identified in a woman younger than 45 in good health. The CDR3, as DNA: TGTGCCAGTAGTATCGCCGGGGGCAATCAGCCCCAGCATTTT. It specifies CASSIAGGNQPQHF.